These T cell receptor beta chains were read from a single sample in a study of CD8+ T cells in alopecia areata. The data were produced by immunoSEQ multiplex PCR, yet TCRdb's version contains in-frame clones alone and is incomplete. The repertoire consists of roughly 100,000 clones, with around 86% occurring once and the leading ten covering 11%. This specimen was CD8+ T cells sorted from blood, taken between weeks 30 and 35, from a patient treated with tofacitinib. The receptor source for this set is a human donor with alopecia areata. Each CDR3 is given with its conserved first and last residue. Fields, in order: J gene, V gene, clone size, D gene, CDR3 DNA, CDR3 protein. The D gene is left open where the match is weak. Rows may omit the clone size; those that give it use once, few, many or a size class.

>TRBJ2-7|TRBV28|-|-
TGTGCCAGCAGTTTATCCGCAGGGGTCGACGAGCAGTACTTC
CASSLSAGVDEQYF
>TRBJ1-2|TRBV9|-|-
TGTGCCAGCAGCGTAATAAGGGGCACTAACTATGGCTACACCTTC
CASSVIRGTNYGYTF
>TRBJ2-7|TRBV6-1|-|-
TGTGCCACCAGTCTGGACCTAACCTACGAGCAGTACTTC
CATSLDLTYEQYF
>TRBJ2-1|TRBV6-5|-|TRBD1
TGTGCCAGCAGTTACGACACGGGACAGGGGAATGAGCAGTTCTTC
CASSYDTGQGNEQFF
>TRBJ2-7|TRBV7-6|-|-
TGTGCCAGCAGCTCCTCGGCTCAGAGCTACGAGCAGTACTTC
CASSSSAQSYEQYF
>TRBJ2-7|TRBV7-9|-|-
TGTGCCAGCAGCCCGGACTTCTACGAGCAGTACTTC
CASSPDFYEQYF
>TRBJ2-5|TRBV7-8|-|TRBD1
TGTGCCAGCAGCCCATCCGACAGGGAACAAGAGACCCAGTACTTC
CASSPSDREQETQYF
>TRBJ2-5|TRBV2|few|-
TGTGCCAGCAGGGCCCTGGAGGGGGCTGCGAAGACCCAGTACTTC
CASRALEGAAKTQYF
>TRBJ2-5|TRBV30|few|-
TGTGCCTGGAGTTATGGGCAGGAGACCCAGTACTTC
CAWSYGQETQYF
>TRBJ2-7|TRBV5-1|-|TRBD1
TGCGCCAGCAGCTTGGGGACAGGGACCTACGAGCAGTACTTC
CASSLGTGTYEQYF
>TRBJ2-5|TRBV29-1|-|TRBD1
TGCAGCGTTGATGATGGGACAGGCAGAACCCAGTACTTC
CSVDDGTGRTQYF
>TRBJ1-5|TRBV11-2|-|-
TGTGCCAGCAGCTTATCTTACCAGGGGAATCAGCCCCAGCATTTT
CASSLSYQGNQPQHF
>TRBJ2-2|TRBV14|-|-
TGTGCCAGCAGCCAAACCATGAACACCGGGGAGCTGTTTTTT
CASSQTMNTGELFF
>TRBJ2-1|TRBV29-1|-|-
TGCAGCGTTGAGGGTCAGGACAGTTACAATTACAATGAGCAGTTCTTC
CSVEGQDSYNYNEQFF
>TRBJ2-6|TRBV7-9|-|-
TGTGCCAGTAGGGGGATTTGCGGGGCCAACGTCCTGACTTTC
CASRGICGANVLTF
>TRBJ2-7|TRBV7-9|-|-
TGTGCCAGCAGCTTGGAGGGGAGGCGGTACGAGCAGTACTTC
CASSLEGRRYEQYF
>TRBJ2-3|TRBV7-3|once|TRBD2
TGTGCCAGCAGCCCCCTTCTAGCGGGGGAAAGCACAGATACGCAGTATTTT
CASSPLLAGESTDTQYF
>TRBJ1-1|TRBV12-5|-|-
TGTGCTAGTGGACCGTTTTGTTGTGGAACTGAAGCTTTCTTT
CASGPFCCGTEAFF
>TRBJ1-1|TRBV5-1|-|TRBD1
TGCGCCAGCAGCTTGAGGGGGCAGAGTTACGTGAACACTGAAGCTTTCTTT
CASSLRGQSYVNTEAFF
>TRBJ2-3|TRBV7-3|-|TRBD2
TGTGCCACCTCAGCGGGAGGGTCAGATACGCAGTATTTT
CATSAGGSDTQYF
>TRBJ1-2|TRBV29-1|-|TRBD1
TGCAGCGTTGATACAGGGGGCTCTACCTATGGCTACACCTTC
CSVDTGGSTYGYTF
>TRBJ1-5|TRBV27|-|-
TGTGCCAGCAGTTTAAGGGCAGTTTTCAAGCCCCAGCATTTT
CASSLRAVFKPQHF
>TRBJ2-3|TRBV7-6|-|TRBD2
TGTGCCAGCAGCGGCCTAGCGGGAGGGGCAGATACGCAGTATTTT
CASSGLAGGADTQYF
>TRBJ2-1|TRBV18|-|TRBD1
TGTGCCAGCTCACCAAGACAGGGTCGGGGCAATGAGCAGTTCTTC
CASSPRQGRGNEQFF
>TRBJ2-6|TRBV30|once|-
TGTGCCTGGAGTGATGGGGTTGGGGCCAACGTCCTGACTTTC
CAWSDGVGANVLTF
>TRBJ2-7|TRBV27|-|TRBD1
TGTGCCAGCAGTTCCGCGCCCTCGACAGGGTGGGCATCCGAGCAGTACTTC
CASSSAPSTGWASEQYF
>TRBJ2-2|TRBV4-1|-|-
TGCGCCAGCAGCCCCAACCAGCGGGTGACCGGGGAGCTGTTTTTT
CASSPNQRVTGELFF
>TRBJ1-5|TRBV27|once|-
TGTGCCAGCAGGGGAGAAGGGTTGAATCAGCCCCAGCATTTT
CASRGEGLNQPQHF
>TRBJ2-2|TRBV21-1|once|-
TGTGCCAGCAGCAAGTTGCGGGGGGTTGACACCGGGGAGCTGTTTTTT
CASSKLRGVDTGELFF
>TRBJ2-5|TRBV30|once|TRBD1
TGTGCCTACACAGGGGGGCTCACGGAGACCCAGTACTTC
CAYTGGLTETQYF
>TRBJ2-7|TRBV4-2|-|TRBD2
TGTGCCAGCAGCCAAGAGAGCGGGGGAGCCATCTACGAGCAGTACTTC
CASSQESGGAIYEQYF
>TRBJ2-7|TRBV7-9|-|-
TGTGCCAGCGAAGGAGGAGGTGGCGAGCAGTACTTC
CASEGGGGEQYF
>TRBJ1-5|TRBV9|once|TRBD1
TGTGCCAGCAGCCCCGGGACAGGGGAACGGCAGCCCCAGCATTTT
CASSPGTGERQPQHF
>TRBJ2-1|TRBV5-1|-|TRBD2
TGCGCCAGCAGCCCAGCCTGGACTAGCGGGGATAACAATGAGCAGTTCTTC
CASSPAWTSGDNNEQFF
>TRBJ2-1|TRBV11-2|-|TRBD1
TGTGCCAGCAGCTTATATTGGGGACAGGGGACCTACAATGAGCAGTTCTTC
CASSLYWGQGTYNEQFF
>TRBJ2-7|TRBV29-1|few|-
TGCAGCGTCAAAGGTCAATCTGGGCCTGGACTTATCTACGAGCAGTACTTC
CSVKGQSGPGLIYEQYF
>TRBJ1-1|TRBV5-6|-|-
TGTGCCAGCAGCTTGGCCTCGAACACTGAAGCTTTCTTT
CASSLASNTEAFF
>TRBJ1-1|TRBV29-1|-|-
TGCAGCGTTCTGTCCGAGAACACTGAAGCTTTCTTT
CSVLSENTEAFF
>TRBJ2-1|TRBV29-1|few|TRBD2
TGCAGCGCTATACCGGGACTAGTGGGTTATGAGCAGTTCTTC
CSAIPGLVGYEQFF
>TRBJ2-1|TRBV4-1|-|-
TGCGCCAGCAGCCAAGGGTCGGGAACGTACAATGAGCAGTTCTTC
CASSQGSGTYNEQFF
>TRBJ1-1|TRBV19|-|-
TGTGCCAGTAGTAAGGGGGGCACTGAAGCTTTCTTT
CASSKGGTEAFF
>TRBJ2-2|TRBV25-1|-|-
TGTGCCAGCAGTGAAGGCCCAGGGGTCTCGAACACCGGGGAGCTGTTTTTT
CASSEGPGVSNTGELFF
>TRBJ2-7|TRBV27|-|-
TGTGCCAGCAGTTTATTGCCGGGGACCTACGAGCAGTACTTC
CASSLLPGTYEQYF
>TRBJ2-7|TRBV6-5|-|-
TGTGCCAGCAGCGTACAGGGTTACCCCTACGAGCAGTACTTC
CASSVQGYPYEQYF